The next 24 T cell receptor beta chains were all read from a single sample in a study of T-cell reconstitution after alpha-beta-depleted transplantation in children (TCRdb year 2016). Read against the paper, the sample's treatment or condition label means: allogeneic hematopoietic cell transplantation with graft depleted of TCRalphabeta T cells and CD19 B cells. The library was obtained by PCR. The sample was run on an Illumina HiSeq 2500. TCR library preparation used molecular barcoding, with unique molecular identifiers applied to normalize quantification of the TCRbeta repertoire. In TCRdb, the public reads were trimmed at Q25 with fastp and aligned with MiXCR, with productive beta chains retained. Merged by CDR3 protein, the rows form single entries marked with the most common genes and DNA. This sample comprises about 78,000 distinct CDR3 sequences, 13% to 15% of them detected only once. The ten largest clones add up to roughly 30% of the sample.

This material consisted of PBMCs, mostly from graft donor cells, taken 180 days after TCRalphabeta/CD19-depleted stem cell transplant. The receptors stem from a male patient between 2 and 10 years old who had a stem cell transplant for acute lymphoblastic leukemia, so the T cells may come from the graft donor.

Comment on this clonotype: A much larger clone lies a single base off, so this may be a read error. The V gene is TRBV10-3, the J gene TRBJ1-1, with D possibly being TRBD1 (5 bases). The germline V gene encodes CDR1 ENHRY and CDR2 SYGVKD. Trimming took 0 bases from V and 7 from J, leaving 15 bases between them. CDR3 length: 15 residues. The CDR3 DNA reads TGTGCCATCAGTGAGTCGCAAGGGTTTGGGGGTGAAGCTTTCTTT. Protein sequence: CAISESQGFGGEAFF.

This clonotype was recorded many times. The chain couples TRBV10-3 to TRBJ2-3; D not certain. Germline values: CDR1 ENHRY, CDR2 SYGVKD. V shed 8 bases and J shed 2 bases, with 8 bases lying between them. This CDR3 has 12 amino acids. In nucleotides, the CDR3 is TGTGCCATCGGGGTTTCCACAGATACGCAGTATTTT. This sequence encodes CAIGVSTDTQYF.

This rearrangement joins TRBV6-1 to TRBJ2-5; 8 nucleotides match TRBD1. With V trimmed by 8 bases and J by 7 bases, 9 bases remained unmatched. Germline V gene sequence: CDR1 MNHNS, CDR2 SASEGT. The CDR3 runs 13 residues. The CDR3 DNA reads TGTGCCAGCGGCCCAGGGGGCACCGGGACCCAGTACTTC. Translated: CASGPGGTGTQYF.

The DNA for the CDR3 is TGTGCCAGCAGCTGGACAACAGGGGGTGCAGATACGCAGTATTTT. This codes for CASSWTTGGADTQYF. The chain recombines TRBV5-5 with TRBJ2-3; the match to TRBD1 covers 8 bases. Germline V gene lookup returns CDR1 SGHKS and CDR2 YYEKEE (reference sequence). The CDR3 is 15 amino acids. The ends lost 3 bases at V and 4 bases at J; junction bases unmatched: 7.

V usage is TRBV25-1 and J usage is TRBJ2-7, with D perhaps matching TRBD2 (6 bases). Germline loops: CDR1 MGHDK, CDR2 SYGVNS. Trimming took 7 bases from V and 6 from J, leaving 16 bases between them. The CDR3 sequence is 13 residues long. The CDR3 spells CASNPEGLAEQYF. In DNA, the CDR3 is TGTGCCAGCAATCCGGAGGGTCTAGCCGAGCAGTACTTC.

This clonotype has more than one count but fewer than ten. An end of the junction differs from the germline gene, which may be a read error. This chain joins TRBV5-6 and TRBJ2-3; D is uncertain. The V gene's germline CDR1 is SGHDT and CDR2 YYEEEE. CDR3 length equals 10 residues. The CDR3: CASYPFYVGF. The CDR3 nucleotides read TGTGCCAGCTACCCTTTCTACGTGGGGTTT.

This clonotype is categorized as medium-sized. The CDR3: CASSYSEYNEQFF. In nucleotides, the CDR3 is TGTGCCAGCAGTTACTCGGAGTACAATGAGCAGTTCTTC. The rearrangement joins TRBV6-5 to TRBJ2-1; D ambiguous. The germline CDR1 and CDR2 sequences are MNHEY and SVGAGI. The CDR3 length is 13 residues. With 0 bases removed from V and 4 bases from J, the gap between germline ends came to 4 bases.

The genes are TRBV9 and TRBJ2-2, with D perhaps being TRBD1 or TRBD2 (5 bases each). Germline CDR1 and CDR2: SGDLS and YYNGEE. There are 16 residues in the CDR3. Trimming pared 0 bases from V and 3 bases from J, leaving 12 bases between. The CDR3 DNA is TGTGCCAGCAGCGTAGGGGGGTCGCTTGACACCGGGGAGCTGTTTTTT. Translated, it gives CASSVGGSLDTGELFF.

This clonotype occurred many times. The J gene is TRBJ1-1, the V gene TRBV10-3; perhaps TRBD1 as D (5 bases). The CDR3 consists of 13 residues. Per the germline V gene, CDR1 is ENHRY and CDR2 is SYGVKD. V lost 6 bases and J lost 0, with 8 bases in between. The CDR3 here is CAIRGTMNTEAFF. As DNA, the CDR3 is TGTGCCATCAGGGGGACTATGAACACTGAAGCTTTCTTT.

This chain uses TRBV11-2 with TRBJ1-1; unclear D gene. The germline V gene has CDR1 SGHAT and CDR2 FQNNGV. The V gene lost 7 bases and the J gene lost 3 bases, with 6 bases spanning the gap. The CDR3 sequence is 11 residues long. In DNA, the CDR3 is TGTGCCAGCAAAGAATACACTGAAGCTTTCTTT. It is translated as CASKEYTEAFF. The full variable domain, rest sourced from reference TRBV11-2 and TRBJ1-1, is EAGVAQSPRYKIIEKRQSVAFWCNPISGHATLYWYQQILGQGPKLLIQFQNNGVVDDSQLPKDRFSAERLKGVDSTLKIQPAKLEDSAVYLCASKEYTEAFFGQGTRLTVV.

The CDR3: CASSSGTSTGELFF. DNA of the CDR3: TGTGCCAGCAGTTCCGGGACTAGCACCGGGGAGCTGTTTTTT. The chain couples TRBV12-3 or TRBV12-4 to TRBJ2-2; 8 bases agree with TRBD2. With V trimmed by 4 bases and J by 4 bases, 2 bases remained unmatched. CDR3 size: 14 residues.

This clonotype was counted between two and nine times. The V and J genes are TRBV12-3 or TRBV12-4 and TRBJ1-1, with TRBD1 matching over 10 bases. This CDR3 is built from 13 residues. Trimming cost V 8 bases and J 5 bases; bases outside gene matches: 5. In DNA, the CDR3 is TGTGCCAGCTCAAGACAGGGGGCGACTGAAGCTTTCTTT. Protein sequence: CASSRQGATEAFF.

This clonotype occurred a few times. For the CDR3, the DNA is TGTGCCAGCAGCGGACAGGGGGCGAACACCGGGGAGCTGTTTTTT. Translation: CASSGQGANTGELFF. The J gene is TRBJ2-2, the V gene TRBV25-1, with 10 bases matching TRBD1. V was pared by 6 bases and J by 0 bases, with 1 base of the junction left unmatched. The CDR3 consists of 15 residues. The germline gives CDR1 MGHDK, CDR2 SYGVNS.

This clonotype was seen many times. The chain has TRBV12-3 or TRBV12-4 and TRBJ2-1; 10 bases are shared with TRBD1. The CDR3 contains 15 residues. Trimming took 7 bases from V and 6 from J; bases not matched to a gene: 9. The CDR3 spells CASTITGTGVNEQFF. The CDR3 DNA is TGTGCCAGCACGATCACCGGGACAGGGGTCAATGAGCAGTTCTTC.

The genes are TRBV4-1 and TRBJ1-2; tentative D call: TRBD1 (5 bases). The V gene's germline CDR1 is MGHRA and CDR2 YSYEKL. The CDR3 has 15 amino acids. The V gene lost 1 base and the J gene lost 3 bases, with 12 bases spanning the gap. CDR3 coding DNA: TGCGCCAGCAGCCAAGTCGGGGGGGGGTACTATGGCTACACCTTC. Protein product: CASSQVGGGYYGYTF.

This clonotype was detected a few times. The chain joins TRBV20-1 to TRBJ2-1; 9 bases align to TRBD2. This CDR3 has 16 amino acids. CDR1 is DFQATT and CDR2 is SNEGSKA in the germline V gene (reference sequence). CDR3 residues: CRGGSGSLGPTNEQFF. CDR3 in DNA: TGCAGGGGGGGTAGCGGGAGTTTAGGCCCTACCAATGAGCAGTTCTTC.

This clonotype turned up a few times. This rearrangement joins TRBV6-1 to TRBJ1-2; TRBD1 matches 7 bases. Per the germline V gene, CDR1 is MNHNS and CDR2 is SASEGT. This CDR3 has 13 amino acids. CDR3 in amino acids: CVTEVDRAGGYTF. The CDR3 DNA reads as TGTGTCACAGAAGTAGACAGGGCCGGAGGCTACACCTTC.

The rearrangement joins TRBV10-3 to TRBJ2-4; D not resolved. Trimming stripped 2 bases from V and 6 bases from J, with 8 bases between. The germline CDR1 and CDR2 sequences are ENHRY and SYGVKD. CDR3 length: 13 residues. CDR3 sequence (DNA): TGTGCCATCAGTGAGGACTGGGGAAACATTCAGTACTTC. Encoded protein: CAISEDWGNIQYF.

This clonotype was found a few times. The rearrangement links TRBV5-6 to TRBJ1-1; D gene ambiguous. V dropped 1 base and J dropped 1 base, with 5 bases sitting between them. The CDR3 totals 13 residues. The germline V gene encodes CDR1 SGHDT and CDR2 YYEEEE. The CDR3 bases are TGTGCCAGCAGCTTGTACCCGAACACTGAAGCTTTCTTT. Protein sequence: CASSLYPNTEAFF. Combining the CDR3 with reference TRBV5-6 and TRBJ1-1 gives the whole variable domain DAGVTQSPTHLIKTRGQQVTLRCSPKSGHDTVSWYQQALGQGPQFIFQYYEEEERQRGNFPDRFSGHQFPNYSSELNVNALLLGDSALYLCASSLYPNTEAFFGQGTRLTVV.

The chain is built from TRBV7-9 and TRBJ2-5, with D possibly TRBD1 on 5 matching bases. Germline V gives CDR1 SEHNR, CDR2 FQNEAQ (reference sequence). This CDR3 spans 12 amino acids. The V and J ends lost 5 bases and 5 bases respectively, with 9 bases between them. CDR3 loop: CASSPHRETQYF. CDR3 coding DNA: TGTGCCAGCAGCCCTCACAGGGAGACCCAGTACTTC.

This clonotype was seen repeatedly, ten times or more. The gene calls are TRBV7-2 and TRBJ2-7; D possibly uses TRBD1 or TRBD2 (5 bases each). The CDR3 consists of 15 residues. Germline-derived CDR1 and CDR2 are SGHTA and FQGNSA. Trimming pared 1 base from V and 2 bases from J, leaving 12 bases between. The CDR3 region is CASSLGWGIPYEQYF. CDR3 sequence (DNA): TGTGCCAGCAGCTTAGGGTGGGGGATTCCCTACGAGCAGTACTTC.

This chain uses TRBV21-1 with TRBJ2-7; TRBD2, the table's D call, was not compared with the DNA. TRBV21-1 is designated a pseudogene. CDR3 length: 19 amino acids. This CDR3 reads CASSNSSGLAGVESKEQYF. The CDR3 bases are TGTGCCAGCAGCAACTCCTCAGGCCTAGCGGGAGTGGAATCGAAAGAGCAGTACTTC.

The table lists this clonotype with a few counts. The J gene is TRBJ1-2, the V gene TRBV5-1; D is unresolved. Germline loops: CDR1 SGHRS, CDR2 YFSETQ. Trimming left V 4 bases short and J 3 bases short, with 13 bases between. The CDR3 spans 14 residues. CDR3 in amino acids: CASSTDLGDYGYTF. CDR3 nucleotides: TGCGCCAGCAGCACCGACTTGGGAGACTATGGCTACACCTTC.

This clonotype was recorded a few times. The chain is built from TRBV24-1 and TRBJ2-7, with D tentatively TRBD2 (6 bases). Trimming shortened V by 4 bases and J by 2 bases, and 14 bases separated the two germline ends. Germline V lookup: CDR1 KGHDR, CDR2 SFDVKD. This CDR3 is 15 amino acids long. Written as DNA, the CDR3 is TGTGCCACCAGTGACCCCGGGAGAGGGGCCTACGAGCAGTACTTC. Amino acid sequence: CATSDPGRGAYEQYF.